Given below is one T cell receptor (beta chain) in context. What it recognizes is unknown. These data are taken from a study of CD8 T cells in Susac syndrome. Study conclusions and caveats: By the study's own acknowledgment, its TCR sequencing and HLA analysis included relatively few individuals.

This CDR3 contains 15 residues. V was trimmed by 2 bases and J by 0 bases, leaving 10 bases between them. Germline CDR1 reads SGHTA; CDR2 reads FQGNSA. It was with random hexamers that 0.5 to 1 ug RNA was reverse transcribed. TCR beta CDR3 was amplified by immunoSEQ covering 54 Vbeta and 13 Jbeta. TCRdb re-derived calls from the immunoSEQ multiplex PCR reads in MiXCR, one entry per CDR3 protein. Of 90,000 to 150,000 distinct CDR3 sequences listed, 85% to 95% were seen once; the top ten hold approximately 0.12%. The chain couples TRBV7-2 to TRBJ1-2; a weak D match, TRBD1 (5 bases). This sequence originates from a human donor in good health. Sequenced material: CD8+ T cells from PBMCs. CDR3 in DNA: TGTGCCAGCAGCTTATTTGGGGGTTCTAACTATGGCTACACCTTC. Its translation is CASSLFGGSNYGYTF.